This T cell receptor beta chain originates from a study of T cell repertoires in cytomegalovirus infection. In the study overall: HLA-B-restricted CMV epitopes that are well studied, plus recently identified HLA-C-restricted ones, were used by the study. Signatures in public TCR beta sequences pointed to both CMV infection and matching HLA type.

This clonotype was detected only a few times. Its target is not known. Study results and limitations: Carriers of CMV plus the relevant HLA were identified by cumulative public TCR beta family frequency. CMV-specific TCR beta clonotypes restricted by HLA-C were the ones dominating the ex vivo response.

From the reads, TCRdb called clonotypes with MiXCR, one entry per CDR3 protein. This repertoire shows approximately 990,000 distinct CDR3 sequences, around 32% found once; its top ten account for over 10%. The CDR3 extends over 19 amino acids. The V and J ends lost 6 bases and 0 bases, in that order; junction bases with no gene match: 12. Germline V lookup: CDR1 MNHEY, CDR2 SVGAGI. This sample comprised cultured CD8+ T cells from PBMCs, obtained from culture after CMV antigen stimulation. The clonotype was recovered from a human donor in good health (CMV status not recorded). Some clones in this sample may be carry-over from other donors' samples. This chain joins TRBV6-5 and TRBJ2-4; TRBD2 aligns across 12 bases. The CDR3 bases are TGTGCCAGCAGCCGTACTAGCGGGGGGCCATCATTAGCCAAAAACATTCAGTACTTC. It is translated as CASSRTSGGPSLAKNIQYF.